Listed below are T cell receptor beta chains from one sample, sequenced in a study of immune evolution from preneoplasia to lung adenocarcinoma. Here immunoSEQ multiplex PCR was the method, and the copy in TCRdb shows in-frame clones only, minus some. The sample records 35,000 to 40,000 clones, roughly 71% being singletons. Source material: FFPE invasive lung adenocarcinoma tissue. The receptors derive from a person between 55 and 69 years old with lung adenocarcinoma. Both conserved end residues are part of each CDR3. D genes are given only for firm matches.

TRBV4-2	TRBD2	CASSQDPAGAETQYF
TRBV11-2	TRBD2	CASSLDSSGRKQFF
TRBV30	TRBD1	CAGRTGGGNTIYF
TRBV7-2	NA	CASSLSTVRETQYF
TRBV15	TRBD1	CATSRETGAGGYTF
TRBV12-5	NA	CASGLGAGSYEQYF
TRBV18	TRBD2	CASSLGTSGTAKNIQYF
TRBV29-1	NA	CSVQQGLRMNTEAFF
TRBV7-2	TRBD1	CASSPGQGRNQPQHF
TRBV10-3	NA	CAISRTENTEAFF
TRBV6-5	NA	CASRSIAAVGNEQFF
TRBV6-6	TRBD2	CASSYLGLSNTGELFF
TRBV9	NA	CASGASEHNEQFF
TRBV7-2	NA	CASKPVLGPKNIQYF
TRBV29-1	TRBD1	CSVTGVSTQYF
TRBV9	TRBD2	CASSASGILSNEQFF
TRBV7-8	NA	CASSLDKGGEGQYF
TRBV5-6	TRBD2	CASSLISGRFSRLYNEQFF
TRBV5-1	NA	CASSLDSGSLKYF
TRBV5-1	NA	CASSLVLATRYEQYF
TRBV7-8	NA	CASSTDQGLPQHF
TRBV13	NA	CASSQPRDTYNYGYTF
TRBV28	NA	CASSDRTGNTEAFF
TRBV28	NA	CASSPRTNSGNTIYF
TRBV5-1	NA	CASSEGNTQYF
TRBV28	TRBD1	CASSLGGSMDRGEKLFF
TRBV30	TRBD1	CAWTPTGAGEKLFF
TRBV30	NA	CAWTSPPSYEQYF
TRBV30	NA	CAWTRNLNTEAFF
TRBV2	NA	CASSKGYGGSSYNEQFF
TRBV4-1	TRBD1	CASSQRGTGNTGELFF
TRBV19	TRBD2	CASSPPGLASDTQYF
TRBV7-9	NA	CASSFPGGRQSGANVLTF
TRBV9	NA	CASSVWLNSYNEQFF
TRBV5-4	TRBD2	CASSSRTSGGYEQYF
TRBV28	NA	CASKIGGSQPQHF
TRBV10-3	TRBD1	CAIGGPGQGVNTEAFF
TRBV5-4	TRBD2	CASSLQSGRSYEQYF
TRBV5-1	TRBD1	CASSSDRGYYGYTF
TRBV11-3	TRBD1	CASSFSGTGFNYGYTF
TRBV2	NA	CASSAQNYGYTF
TRBV19	TRBD1	CASSPDSGTGGYEQYF
TRBV11-2	TRBD2	CASSPRGLAGDTGELFF
TRBV7-2	NA	CASSRPGSNEQFF
TRBV7-9	NA	CASSFSDGVGQYF
TRBV28	NA	CASSLGRAYQETQYF
TRBV7-3	TRBD1	CASARDRGGTEAFF
TRBV30	TRBD1	CAWSVRRGREKLFF
TRBV5-1	TRBD2	CASSLGAGGRQETQYF
TRBV10-3	TRBD2	CAIGKAGGSNEQFF
TRBV7-9	TRBD2	CASSLTGTSPPQYF